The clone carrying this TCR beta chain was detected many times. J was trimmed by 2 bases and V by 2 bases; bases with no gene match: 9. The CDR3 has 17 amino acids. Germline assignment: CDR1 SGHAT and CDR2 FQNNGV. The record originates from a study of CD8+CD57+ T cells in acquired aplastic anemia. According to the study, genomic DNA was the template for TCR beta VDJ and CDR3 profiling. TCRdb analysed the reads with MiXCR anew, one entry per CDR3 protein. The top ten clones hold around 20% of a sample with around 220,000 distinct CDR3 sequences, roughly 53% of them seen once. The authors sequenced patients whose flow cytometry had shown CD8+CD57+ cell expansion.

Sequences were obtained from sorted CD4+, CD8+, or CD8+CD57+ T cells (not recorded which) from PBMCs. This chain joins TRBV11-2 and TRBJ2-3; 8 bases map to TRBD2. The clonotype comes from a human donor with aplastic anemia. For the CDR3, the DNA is TGTGCCAGCAGCTTAAACTTTGCGGGGGGCCTCACAGATACGCAGTATTTT. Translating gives CASSLNFAGGLTDTQYF. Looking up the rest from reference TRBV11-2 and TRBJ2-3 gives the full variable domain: EAGVAQSPRYKIIEKRQSVAFWCNPISGHATLYWYQQILGQGPKLLIQFQNNGVVDDSQLPKDRFSAERLKGVDSTLKIQPAKLEDSAVYLCASSLNFAGGLTDTQYFGPGTRLTVL.